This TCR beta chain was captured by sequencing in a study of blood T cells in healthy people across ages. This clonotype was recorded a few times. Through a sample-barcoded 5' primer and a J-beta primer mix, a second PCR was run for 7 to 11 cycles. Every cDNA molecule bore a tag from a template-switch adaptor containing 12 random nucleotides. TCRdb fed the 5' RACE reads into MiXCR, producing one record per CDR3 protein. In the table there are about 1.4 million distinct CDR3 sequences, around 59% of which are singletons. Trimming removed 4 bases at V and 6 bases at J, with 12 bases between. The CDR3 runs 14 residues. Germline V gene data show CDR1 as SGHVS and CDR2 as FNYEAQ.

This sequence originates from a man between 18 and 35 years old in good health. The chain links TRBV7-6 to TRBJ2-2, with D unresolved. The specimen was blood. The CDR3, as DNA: TGTGCCAGCAGCTCCCGGGTCGGTCCCGGGGAGCTGTTTTTT. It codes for CASSSRVGPGELFF.